This T cell receptor (beta chain) comes out of a study of PD-L1 blockade in urothelial cancer. Study context: Men with urothelial cancer arising in the bladder made up most of the roughly 30 patients. A median approximately 150,000 T cells were found in blood samples. The study, taken as a whole, reports: Sub-median blood TCR clonality before treatment predicted longer survival.

Germline values: CDR1 LNHDA, CDR2 SQIVND (reference sequence). This CDR3 region has 14 residues. The germline V and J ends were trimmed by 1 base and 1 base, with 5 bases remaining between them. Each PCR had synthetic TCR analog templates added to it as a spike-in. The assay was immunoSEQ multiplex PCR, and TCRdb's table has in-frame clones only and misses some. Of approximately 48,000 clones in the sample, around 79% were seen once. Time point of the sample: pretreatment peripheral blood. Notes on this clone: What it binds is not known.

This chain joins TRBV19 and TRBJ1-5; no clear D. The TCR was taken from a man aged 65 to 85 with urothelial cancer. The input for sequencing was PBMCs, taken around atezolizumab (anti-PD-L1) treatment. CDR3 nucleotide sequence: TGTGCCAGTAGTATAGGAGGGAGCAATCAGCCCCAGCATTTT. This encodes CASSIGGSNQPQHF.